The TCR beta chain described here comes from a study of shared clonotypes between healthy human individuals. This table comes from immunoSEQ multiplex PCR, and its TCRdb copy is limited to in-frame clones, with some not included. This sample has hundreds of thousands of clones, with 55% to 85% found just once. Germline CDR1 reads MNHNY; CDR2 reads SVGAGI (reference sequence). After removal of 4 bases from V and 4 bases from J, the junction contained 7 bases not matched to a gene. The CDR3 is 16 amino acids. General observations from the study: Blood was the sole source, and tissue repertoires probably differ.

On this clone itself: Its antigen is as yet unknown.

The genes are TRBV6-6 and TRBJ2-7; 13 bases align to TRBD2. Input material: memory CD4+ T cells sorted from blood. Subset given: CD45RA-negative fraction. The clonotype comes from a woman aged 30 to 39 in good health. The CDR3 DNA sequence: TGTGCCAGCAGTTGGTCCGGGACTAGCGGGACATACGAGCAGTACTTC. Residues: CASSWSGTSGTYEQYF.